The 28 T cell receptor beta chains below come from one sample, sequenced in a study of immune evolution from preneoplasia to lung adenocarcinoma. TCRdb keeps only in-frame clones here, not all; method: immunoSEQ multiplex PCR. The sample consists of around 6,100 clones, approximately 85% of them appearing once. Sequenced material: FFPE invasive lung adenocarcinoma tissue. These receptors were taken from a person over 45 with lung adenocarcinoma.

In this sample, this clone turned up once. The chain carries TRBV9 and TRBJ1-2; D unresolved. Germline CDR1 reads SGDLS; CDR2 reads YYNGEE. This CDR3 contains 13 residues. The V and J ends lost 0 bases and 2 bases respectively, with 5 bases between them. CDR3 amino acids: CASSVDGNYGYTF. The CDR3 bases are TGTGCCAGCAGCGTAGACGGGAACTATGGCTACACCTTC. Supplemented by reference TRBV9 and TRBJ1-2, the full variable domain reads DSGVTQTPKHLITATGQRVTLRCSPRSGDLSVYWYQQSLDQGLQFLIQYYNGEERAKGNILERFSAQQFPDLHSELNLSSLELGDSALYFCASSVDGNYGYTFGSGTRLTVV.

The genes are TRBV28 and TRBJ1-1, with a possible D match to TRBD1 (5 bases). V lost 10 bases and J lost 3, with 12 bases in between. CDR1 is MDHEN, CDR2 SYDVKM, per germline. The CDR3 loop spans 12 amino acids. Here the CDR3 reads CATRTRYTEAFF. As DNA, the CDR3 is TGTGCCACTCGGACACGTTACACTGAAGCTTTCTTT.

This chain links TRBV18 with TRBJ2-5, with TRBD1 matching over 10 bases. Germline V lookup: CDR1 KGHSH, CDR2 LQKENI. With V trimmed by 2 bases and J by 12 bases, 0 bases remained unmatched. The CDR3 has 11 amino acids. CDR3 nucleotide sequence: TGTGCCAGCTCACCAGGACAGGGGGAGTACTTC. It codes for CASSPGQGEYF. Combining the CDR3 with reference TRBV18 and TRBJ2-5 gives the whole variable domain NAGVMQNPRHLVRRRGQEARLRCSPMKGHSHVYWYRQLPEEGLKFMVYLQKENIIDESGMPKERFSAEFPKEGPSILRIQQVVRGDSAAYFCASSPGQGEYFGPGTRLLVL.

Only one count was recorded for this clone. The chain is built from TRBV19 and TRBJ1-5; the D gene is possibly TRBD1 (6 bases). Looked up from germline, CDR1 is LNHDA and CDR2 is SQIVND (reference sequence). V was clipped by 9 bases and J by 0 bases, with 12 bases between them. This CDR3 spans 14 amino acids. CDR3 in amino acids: CASWDKYSNQPQHF. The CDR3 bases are TGTGCCAGCTGGGACAAGTATAGCAATCAGCCCCAGCATTTT. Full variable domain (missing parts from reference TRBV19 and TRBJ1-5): DGGITQSPKYLFRKEGQNVTLSCEQNLNHDAMYWYRQDPGQGLRLIYYSQIVNDFQKGDIAEGYSVSREKKESFPLTVTSAQKNPTAFYLCASWDKYSNQPQHFGDGTRLSIL.

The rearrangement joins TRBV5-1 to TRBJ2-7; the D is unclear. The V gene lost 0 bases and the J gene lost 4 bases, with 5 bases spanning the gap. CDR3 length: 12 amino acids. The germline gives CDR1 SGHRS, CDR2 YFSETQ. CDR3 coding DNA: TGCGCCAGCAGCTTGGAGGGTTACGAGCAGTACTTC. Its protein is CASSLEGYEQYF. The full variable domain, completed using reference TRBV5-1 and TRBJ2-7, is KAGVTQTPRYLIKTRGQQVTLSCSPISGHRSVSWYQQTPGQGLQFLFEYFSETQRNKGNFPGRFSGRQFSNSRSEMNVSTLELGDSALYLCASSLEGYEQYFGPGTRLTVT.

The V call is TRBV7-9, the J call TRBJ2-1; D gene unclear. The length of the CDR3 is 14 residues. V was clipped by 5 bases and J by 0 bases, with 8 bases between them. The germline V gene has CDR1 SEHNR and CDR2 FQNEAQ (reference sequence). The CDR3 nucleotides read TGTGCCAGCAGCCCCCCCGGCTCCTACAATGAGCAGTTCTTC. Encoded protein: CASSPPGSYNEQFF.

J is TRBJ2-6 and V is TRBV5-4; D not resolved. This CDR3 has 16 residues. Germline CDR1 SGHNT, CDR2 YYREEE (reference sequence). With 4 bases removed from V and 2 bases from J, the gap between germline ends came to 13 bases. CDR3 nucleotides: TGTGCCAGCAGCGGCCGACGGACGCCTGGGGCCAACGTCCTGACTTTC. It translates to CASSGRRTPGANVLTF. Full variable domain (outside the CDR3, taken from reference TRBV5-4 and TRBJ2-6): ETGVTQSPTHLIKTRGQQVTLRCSSQSGHNTVSWYQQALGQGPQFIFQYYREEENGRGNFPPRFSGLQFPNYSSELNVNALELDDSALYLCASSGRRTPGANVLTFGAGSRLTVL.

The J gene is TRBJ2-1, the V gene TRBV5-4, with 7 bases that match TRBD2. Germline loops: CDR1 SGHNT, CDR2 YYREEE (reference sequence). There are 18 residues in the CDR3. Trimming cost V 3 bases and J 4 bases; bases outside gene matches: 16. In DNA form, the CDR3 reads TGTGCCAGCAGCTCCAAGGTCGGGGGGAGAGCGTTTTACAATGAGCAGTTCTTC. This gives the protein CASSSKVGGRAFYNEQFF.

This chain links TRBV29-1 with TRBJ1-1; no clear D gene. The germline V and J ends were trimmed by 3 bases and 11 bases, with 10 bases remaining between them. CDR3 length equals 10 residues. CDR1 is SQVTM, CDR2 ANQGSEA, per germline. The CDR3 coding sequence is TGCAGCGTTGAGAACACGGGGGCTTTCTTT. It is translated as CSVENTGAFF.

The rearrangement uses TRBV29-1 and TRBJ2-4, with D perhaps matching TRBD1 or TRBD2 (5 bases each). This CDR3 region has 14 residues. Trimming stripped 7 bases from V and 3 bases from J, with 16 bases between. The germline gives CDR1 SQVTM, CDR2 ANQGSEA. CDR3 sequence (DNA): TGCAGCGCCCGAACAGGACTCGGCAAAAACATTCAGTACTTC. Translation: CSARTGLGKNIQYF.

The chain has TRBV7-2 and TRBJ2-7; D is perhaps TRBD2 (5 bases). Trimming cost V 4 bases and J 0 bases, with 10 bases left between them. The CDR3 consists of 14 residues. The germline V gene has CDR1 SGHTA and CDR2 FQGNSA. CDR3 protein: CASSSSSASYEQYF. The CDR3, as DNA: TGTGCCAGCAGCTCTAGCTCCGCCTCCTACGAGCAGTACTTC.

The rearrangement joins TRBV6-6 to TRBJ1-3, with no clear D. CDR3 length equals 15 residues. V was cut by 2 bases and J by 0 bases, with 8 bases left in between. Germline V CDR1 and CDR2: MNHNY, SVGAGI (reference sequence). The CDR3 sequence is CASSYPDNSGNTIYF. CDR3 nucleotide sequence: TGTGCCAGCAGTTACCCCGACAACTCTGGAAACACCATATATTTT.

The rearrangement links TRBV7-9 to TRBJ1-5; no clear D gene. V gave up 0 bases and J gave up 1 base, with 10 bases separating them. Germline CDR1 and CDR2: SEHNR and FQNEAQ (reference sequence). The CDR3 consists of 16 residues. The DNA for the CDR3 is TGTGCCAGCAGCTTAGCGACTGGGGTGAGCAATCAGCCCCAGCATTTT. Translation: CASSLATGVSNQPQHF.

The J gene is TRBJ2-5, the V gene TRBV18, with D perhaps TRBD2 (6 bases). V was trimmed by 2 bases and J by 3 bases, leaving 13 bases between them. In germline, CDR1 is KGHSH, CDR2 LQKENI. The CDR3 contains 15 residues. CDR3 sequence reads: CASSPIKGGEETQYF. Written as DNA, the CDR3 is TGTGCCAGCTCACCAATTAAGGGAGGCGAAGAGACCCAGTACTTC. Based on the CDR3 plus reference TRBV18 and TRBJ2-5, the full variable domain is NAGVMQNPRHLVRRRGQEARLRCSPMKGHSHVYWYRQLPEEGLKFMVYLQKENIIDESGMPKERFSAEFPKEGPSILRIQQVVRGDSAAYFCASSPIKGGEETQYFGPGTRLLVL.

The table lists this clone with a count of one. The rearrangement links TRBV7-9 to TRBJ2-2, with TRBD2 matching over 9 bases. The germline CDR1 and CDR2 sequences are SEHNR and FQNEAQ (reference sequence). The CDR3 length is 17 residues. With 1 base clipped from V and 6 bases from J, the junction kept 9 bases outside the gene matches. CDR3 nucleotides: TGTGCCAGCAGCTTAGAATCGGGGACTAGCTCTTCCGGGGAGCTGTTTTTT. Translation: CASSLESGTSSSGELFF. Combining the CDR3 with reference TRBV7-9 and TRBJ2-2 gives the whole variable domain DTGVSQNPRHKITKRGQNVTFRCDPISEHNRLYWYRQTLGQGPEFLTYFQNEAQLEKSRLLSDRFSAERPKGSFSTLEIQRTEQGDSAMYLCASSLESGTSSSGELFFGEGSRLTVL.

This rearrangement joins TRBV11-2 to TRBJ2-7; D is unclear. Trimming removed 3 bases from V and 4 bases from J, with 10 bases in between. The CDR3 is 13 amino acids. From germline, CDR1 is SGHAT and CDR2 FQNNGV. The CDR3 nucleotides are TGTGCCAGCAGCTTTAAACGATCATACGAGCAGTACTTC. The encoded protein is CASSFKRSYEQYF.

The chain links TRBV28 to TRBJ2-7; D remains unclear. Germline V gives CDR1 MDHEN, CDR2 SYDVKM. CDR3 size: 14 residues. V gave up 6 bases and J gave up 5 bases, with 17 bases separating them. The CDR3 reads CASRSGLPWHEQYF. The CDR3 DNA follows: TGTGCCAGCAGGAGTGGCCTACCGTGGCACGAGCAGTACTTC.

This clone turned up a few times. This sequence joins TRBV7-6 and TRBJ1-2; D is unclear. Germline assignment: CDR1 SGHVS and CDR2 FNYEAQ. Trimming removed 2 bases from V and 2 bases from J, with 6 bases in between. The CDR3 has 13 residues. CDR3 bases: TGTGCCAGCAGCTTACCGGGGAACTATGGCTACACCTTC. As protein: CASSLPGNYGYTF.

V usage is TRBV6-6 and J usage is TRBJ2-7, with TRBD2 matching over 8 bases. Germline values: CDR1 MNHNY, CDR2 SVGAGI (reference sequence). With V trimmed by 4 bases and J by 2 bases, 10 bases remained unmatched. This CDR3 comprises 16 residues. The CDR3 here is CASSSTTSGSPYEQYF. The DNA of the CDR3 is TGTGCCAGCAGTTCCACTACTAGCGGCTCACCCTACGAGCAGTACTTC.

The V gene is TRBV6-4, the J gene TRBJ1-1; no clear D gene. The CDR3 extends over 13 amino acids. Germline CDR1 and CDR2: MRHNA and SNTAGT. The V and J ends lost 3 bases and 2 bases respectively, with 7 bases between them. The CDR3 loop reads CASSEGRNTEAFF. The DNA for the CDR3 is TGTGCCAGCAGTGAGGGCAGAAACACTGAAGCTTTCTTT.

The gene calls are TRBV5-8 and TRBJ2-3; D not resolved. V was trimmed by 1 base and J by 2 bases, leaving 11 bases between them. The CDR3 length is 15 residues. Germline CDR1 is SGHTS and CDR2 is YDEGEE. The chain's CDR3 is CASSLLASPTDTQYF. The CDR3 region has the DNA TGTGCCAGCAGCTTGTTAGCATCCCCCACAGATACGCAGTATTTT. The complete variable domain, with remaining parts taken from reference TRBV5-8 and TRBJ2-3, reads EAGVTQSPTHLIKTRGQQATLRCSPISGHTSVYWYQQALGLGLQFLLWYDEGEERNRGNFPPRFSGRQFPNYSSELNVNALELEDSALYLCASSLLASPTDTQYFGPGTRLTVL.

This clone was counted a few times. DNA for the CDR3: TGTGCCAGCAGCTTAGTCCAATCTGACGTCGGTGAGCAGTTCTTC. Translated, it gives CASSLVQSDVGEQFF. This chain links TRBV7-9 with TRBJ2-1; D is uncertain. The CDR3 contains 15 residues. CDR1 is SEHNR, CDR2 FQNEAQ, per germline (reference sequence). The V gene lost 1 base and the J gene lost 9 bases, with 16 bases spanning the gap.

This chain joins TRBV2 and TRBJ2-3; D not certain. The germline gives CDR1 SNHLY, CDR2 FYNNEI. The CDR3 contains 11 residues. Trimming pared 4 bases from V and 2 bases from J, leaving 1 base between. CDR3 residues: CASSVTDTQYF. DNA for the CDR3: TGTGCCAGCAGTGTCACAGATACGCAGTATTTT.

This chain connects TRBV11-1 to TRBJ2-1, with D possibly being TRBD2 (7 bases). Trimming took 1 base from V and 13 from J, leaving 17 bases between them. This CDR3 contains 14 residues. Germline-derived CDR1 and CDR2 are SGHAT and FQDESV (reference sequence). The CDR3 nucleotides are TGTGCCAGCAGCTTAGTTGGGGGAGGGACAAAACAGTTCTTC. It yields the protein CASSLVGGGTKQFF.

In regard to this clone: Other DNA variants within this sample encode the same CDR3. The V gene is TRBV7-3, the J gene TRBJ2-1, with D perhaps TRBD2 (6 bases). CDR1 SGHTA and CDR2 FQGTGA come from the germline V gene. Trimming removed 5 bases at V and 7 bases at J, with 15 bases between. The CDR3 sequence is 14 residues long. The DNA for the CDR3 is TGTGCCAGCAGCCCTGGGACCGGGAGTAATGAGCAGTTCTTC. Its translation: CASSPGTGSNEQFF. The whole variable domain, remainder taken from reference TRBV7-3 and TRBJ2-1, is GAGVSQTPSNKVTEKGKYVELRCDPISGHTALYWYRQSLGQGPEFLIYFQGTGAADDSGLPNDRFFAVRPEGSVSTLKIQRTERGDSAVYLCASSPGTGSNEQFFGPGTRLTVL.

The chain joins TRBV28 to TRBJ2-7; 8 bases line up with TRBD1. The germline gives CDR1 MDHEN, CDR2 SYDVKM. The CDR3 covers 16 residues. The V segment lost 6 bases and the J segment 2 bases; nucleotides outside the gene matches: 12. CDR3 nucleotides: TGTGCCAGCAGGAAGGGAAGGACAGGGCCCACCTACGAGCAGTACTTC. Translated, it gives CASRKGRTGPTYEQYF.

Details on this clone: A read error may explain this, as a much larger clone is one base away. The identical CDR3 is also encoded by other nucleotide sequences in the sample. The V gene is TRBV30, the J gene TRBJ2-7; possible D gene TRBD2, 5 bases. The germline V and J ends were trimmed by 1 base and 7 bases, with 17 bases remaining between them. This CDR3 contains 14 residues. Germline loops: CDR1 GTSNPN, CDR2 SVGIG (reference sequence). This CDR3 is CAWSEVGIDYEQYF. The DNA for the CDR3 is TGTGCCTGGAGTGAGGTGGGAATAGACTATGAGCAGTACTTC.

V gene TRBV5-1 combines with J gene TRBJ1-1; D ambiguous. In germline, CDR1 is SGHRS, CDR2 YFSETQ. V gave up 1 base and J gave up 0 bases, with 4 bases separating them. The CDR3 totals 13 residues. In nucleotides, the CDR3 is TGCGCCAGCAGCTTGATCATGAACACTGAAGCTTTCTTT. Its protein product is CASSLIMNTEAFF.